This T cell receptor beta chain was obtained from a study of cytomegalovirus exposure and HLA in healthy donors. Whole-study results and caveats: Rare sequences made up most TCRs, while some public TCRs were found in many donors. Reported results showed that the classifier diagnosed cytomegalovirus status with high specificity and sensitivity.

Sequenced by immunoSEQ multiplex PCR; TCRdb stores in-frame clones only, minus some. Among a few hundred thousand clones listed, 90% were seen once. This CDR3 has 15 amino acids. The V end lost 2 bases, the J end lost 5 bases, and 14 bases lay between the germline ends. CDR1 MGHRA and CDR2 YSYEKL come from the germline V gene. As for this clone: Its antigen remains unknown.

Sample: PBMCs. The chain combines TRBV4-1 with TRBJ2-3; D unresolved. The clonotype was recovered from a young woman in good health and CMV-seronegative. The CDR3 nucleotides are TGCGCCAGCAGCCAAACGCGAGTCCCTGGAGATACGCAGTATTTT. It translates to CASSQTRVPGDTQYF.